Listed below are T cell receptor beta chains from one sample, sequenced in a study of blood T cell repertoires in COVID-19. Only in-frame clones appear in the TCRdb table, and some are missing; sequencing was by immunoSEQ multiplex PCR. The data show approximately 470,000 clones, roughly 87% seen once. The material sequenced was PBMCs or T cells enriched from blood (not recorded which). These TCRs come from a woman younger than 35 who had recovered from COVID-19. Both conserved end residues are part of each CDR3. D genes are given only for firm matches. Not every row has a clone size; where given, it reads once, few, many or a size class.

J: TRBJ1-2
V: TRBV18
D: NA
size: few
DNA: TGTGCCAGCTCACCGCAACAGGCCGAGGGCTACACCTTC
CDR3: CASSPQQAEGYTF

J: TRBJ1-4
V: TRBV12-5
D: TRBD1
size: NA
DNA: TGTGCTAGTGGTCCCGGACAGGGGAGGGATGAAAAACTGTTTTTT
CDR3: CASGPGQGRDEKLFF

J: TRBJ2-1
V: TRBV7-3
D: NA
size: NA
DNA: TGTGCCAGCAGCTCGAGGCGGCAGAATGAGCAGTTCTTC
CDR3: CASSSRRQNEQFF

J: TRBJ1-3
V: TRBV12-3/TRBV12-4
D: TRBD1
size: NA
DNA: TGTGCCGGACAGGGACCCTCTGGAAACACCATATATTTT
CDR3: CAGQGPSGNTIYF

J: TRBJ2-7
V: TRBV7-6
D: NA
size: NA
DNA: TGTGCCAGCAGCTTAGGTTTTGGGGAGGATACCGGACCGCTTGGCGAGCAGTACTTC
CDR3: CASSLGFGEDTGPLGEQYF

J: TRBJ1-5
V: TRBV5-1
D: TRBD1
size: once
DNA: TGCGCCAGCAGCTTCAGGACAGGGATTCATCAGCCCCAGCATTTT
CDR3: CASSFRTGIHQPQHF

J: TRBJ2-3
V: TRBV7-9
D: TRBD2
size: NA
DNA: TGTGCCAGCAGCTCAACTAGCGGGGGCAGCAGGAGAACAGATACGCAGTATTTT
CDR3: CASSSTSGGSRRTDTQYF

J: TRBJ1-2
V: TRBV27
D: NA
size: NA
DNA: TGTGCCAGCAGTCTTGGGCCGTACTATGGCTACACCTTC
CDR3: CASSLGPYYGYTF

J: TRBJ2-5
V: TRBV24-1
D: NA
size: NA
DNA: TGTGCCACCAGTGATCCAGGGTGGACGGAGACCCAGTACTTC
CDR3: CATSDPGWTETQYF

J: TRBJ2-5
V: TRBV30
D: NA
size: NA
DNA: TGTGCCTGGAGTGTACGGGGTATGGAGACCCAGTACTTC
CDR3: CAWSVRGMETQYF

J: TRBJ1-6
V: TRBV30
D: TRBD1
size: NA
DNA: TGTGCCTGGAGTCCGAAGATAACAGGGGACCTCTCCTATAATTCACCCCTCCACTTT
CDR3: CAWSPKITGDLSYNSPLHF

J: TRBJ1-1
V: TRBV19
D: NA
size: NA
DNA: TGTGCCAGTACCCCCCTAAGGGGCCGTGAAGCTTTCTTT
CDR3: CASTPLRGREAFF

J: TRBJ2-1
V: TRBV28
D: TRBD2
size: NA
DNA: TGTGCCAGCAATCTAGCGGGGATGAACTACAATGAGCAGTTCTTC
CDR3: CASNLAGMNYNEQFF

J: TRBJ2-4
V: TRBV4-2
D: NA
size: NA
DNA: TGTGCCAGCAGCCAAGGTGCTATCAAAAACATTCAGTACTTC
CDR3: CASSQGAIKNIQYF

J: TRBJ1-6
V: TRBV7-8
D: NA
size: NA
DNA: TGTGCCAGCAGCTTAGCGCGGGGAACTGCTGTACGCTCACCCCTCCACTTT
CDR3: CASSLARGTAVRSPLHF

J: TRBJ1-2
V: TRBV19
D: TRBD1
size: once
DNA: TGTGCCAGTAGTCCACAGGGGGGCCTCGGCTATGGCTACACCTTC
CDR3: CASSPQGGLGYGYTF

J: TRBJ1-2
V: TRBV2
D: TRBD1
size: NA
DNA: TGTGCCAGCAGTGACGAGGACAGGGGGGAAGGCTACACCTTC
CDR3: CASSDEDRGEGYTF

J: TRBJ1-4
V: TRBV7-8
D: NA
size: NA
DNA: TGTGCCAGCAGCTTTCGGAGGGACCCCGAAAAACTGTTTTTT
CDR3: CASSFRRDPEKLFF

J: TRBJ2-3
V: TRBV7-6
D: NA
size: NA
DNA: TGTGCCAGCAGCCCTCTTGGGGCCTACACAGATACGCAGTATTTT
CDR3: CASSPLGAYTDTQYF

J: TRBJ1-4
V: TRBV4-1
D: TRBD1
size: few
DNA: TGCGCCAGCAGCCAGGGGCGGACAGGGGTAGGGGAAAAACTGTTTTTT
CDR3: CASSQGRTGVGEKLFF

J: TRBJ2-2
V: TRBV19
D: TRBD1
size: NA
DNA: TGTGCCAGTACCTCGGACAGGGTTTCCCTTTACACCGGGGAGCTGTTTTTT
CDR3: CASTSDRVSLYTGELFF

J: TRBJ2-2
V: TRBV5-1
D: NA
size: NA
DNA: TGCGCCAGCAGGTCAGGGGAAACCGGGGAGCTGTTTTTT
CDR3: CASRSGETGELFF

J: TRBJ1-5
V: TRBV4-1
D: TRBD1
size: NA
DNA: TGCGCCAGCAGCCTGGGACAGGGGGGACAGCCCCAGCATTTT
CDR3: CASSLGQGGQPQHF

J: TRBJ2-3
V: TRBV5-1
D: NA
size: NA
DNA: TGCGCCAGCAGCTCAAGCGGACTCCAGGATACGCAGTATTTT
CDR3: CASSSSGLQDTQYF

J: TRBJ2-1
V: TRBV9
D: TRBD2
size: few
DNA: TGTGCCAGCAGCTTCCTCCTAGCGGGTGAGCAGTTCTTC
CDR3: CASSFLLAGEQFF

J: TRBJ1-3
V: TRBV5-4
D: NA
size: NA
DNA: TGTGCCAGCAGCTTAAAAGGGGCTGGAAACACCATATATTTT
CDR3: CASSLKGAGNTIYF

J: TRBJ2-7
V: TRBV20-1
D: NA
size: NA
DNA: TGCAGTGCTAGTAGTAAATCCGAGCGGCCTCGTCGGGAGCAGTACTTC
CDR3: CSASSKSERPRREQYF

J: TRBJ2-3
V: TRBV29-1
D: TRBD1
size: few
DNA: TGCAGCGCTGGGGGACAGGGGCTAGGTACGCAGTATTTT
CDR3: CSAGGQGLGTQYF

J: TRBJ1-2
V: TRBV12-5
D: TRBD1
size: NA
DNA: TGTGCTAGTGGTTTGCCTTATCGGACAGGATCTAACTATGGCTACACCTTC
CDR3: CASGLPYRTGSNYGYTF

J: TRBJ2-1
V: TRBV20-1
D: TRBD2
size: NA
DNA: TGCAGTGCTAGAGCTAGCGGTGGGCAGTTCTTC
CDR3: CSARASGGQFF

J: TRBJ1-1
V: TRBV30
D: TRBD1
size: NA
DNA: TGTGCCTGGACCACCGGACAGGGCGAAGCTTTCTTT
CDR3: CAWTTGQGEAFF

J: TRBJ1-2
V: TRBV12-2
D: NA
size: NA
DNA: TGTGCAAGTCGCTCTATTACAGGGGTTGGAGGCTACACCTTC
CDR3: CASRSITGVGGYTF

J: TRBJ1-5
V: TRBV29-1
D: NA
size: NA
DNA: TGCAGCGCAGGTCAGGGGTACAATCAGCCCCAGCATTTT
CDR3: CSAGQGYNQPQHF

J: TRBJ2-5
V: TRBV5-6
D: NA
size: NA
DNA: TGTGCCAGCAGCTTGTGGTCCCAGCGGCGGATTGAGACCCAGTACTTC
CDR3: CASSLWSQRRIETQYF

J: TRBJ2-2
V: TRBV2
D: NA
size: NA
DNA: TGTGCCAGCAGAGCAACCGGGGAGCTGTTTTTT
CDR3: CASRATGELFF

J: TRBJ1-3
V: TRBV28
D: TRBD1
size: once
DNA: TGTGCCAGCAGGGCGGGACAGGGGCCTGGAAACACCATATATTTT
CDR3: CASRAGQGPGNTIYF

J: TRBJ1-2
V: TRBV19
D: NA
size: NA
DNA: TGTGCCAGTAGTTCACTCGGACGCCGGGGTGGCTATGGCTACACCTTC
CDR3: CASSSLGRRGGYGYTF

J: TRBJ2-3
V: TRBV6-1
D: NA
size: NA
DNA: TGTGCCAGCAGTGAAGCTCCGGAGAGCACGCAGTATTTT
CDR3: CASSEAPESTQYF

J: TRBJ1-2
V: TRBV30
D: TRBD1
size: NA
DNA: TGTGCCTGGAGTGTTTCCCCGGGACAGTACTATGGCTACACCTTC
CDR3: CAWSVSPGQYYGYTF

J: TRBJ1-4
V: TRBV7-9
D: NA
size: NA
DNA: TGTGCCAGCAGCCTCACTCAGACAGGAGTTAATGAAAAACTGTTTTTT
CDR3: CASSLTQTGVNEKLFF

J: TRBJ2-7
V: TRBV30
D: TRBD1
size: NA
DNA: TGTGCCTGGAGTGTACAGGGGCAGGCTTGGGACGAGCAGTACTTC
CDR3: CAWSVQGQAWDEQYF

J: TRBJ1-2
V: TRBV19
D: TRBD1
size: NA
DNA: TGTGCCAGTAGTATCCGAGGGGACAGTTCTTATGGCTACACCTTC
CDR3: CASSIRGDSSYGYTF

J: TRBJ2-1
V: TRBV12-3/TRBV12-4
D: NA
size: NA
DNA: TGTGCCATCCAGGGTCAATGGAGCGATGAGCAGTTCTTC
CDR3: CAIQGQWSDEQFF

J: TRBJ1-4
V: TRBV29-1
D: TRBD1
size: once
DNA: TGCAGCGTTAGGACAGGGGTTGGTGAAAAACTGTTTTTT
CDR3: CSVRTGVGEKLFF

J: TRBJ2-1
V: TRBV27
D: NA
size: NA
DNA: TGTGCCAGCAGTTTTTCTCCGTACAATGAGCAGTTCTTC
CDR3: CASSFSPYNEQFF

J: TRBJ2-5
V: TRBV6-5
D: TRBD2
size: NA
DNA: TGTGCCAGCAGCGCGGGGGAATTCCAAGAGACCCAGTACTTC
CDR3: CASSAGEFQETQYF

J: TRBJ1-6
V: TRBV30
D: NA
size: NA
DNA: TGTGCCTTTCCTCGGACAGCGAATTCACCCCTCCACTTT
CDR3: CAFPRTANSPLHF

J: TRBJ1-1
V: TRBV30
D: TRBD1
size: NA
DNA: TGTGCCTGGAGTTCTCTCCGGGACAGTCTTTCCGAAGCTTTCTTT
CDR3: CAWSSLRDSLSEAFF

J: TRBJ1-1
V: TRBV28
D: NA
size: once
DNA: TGTGCCAGCAGTTTATTCTCAGGGTTGGCTGAAGCTTTCTTT
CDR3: CASSLFSGLAEAFF

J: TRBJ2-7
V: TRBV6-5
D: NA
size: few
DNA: TGTGCCACCACCCTAACAGGGCCGGGCTACGAGCAGTACTTC
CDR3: CATTLTGPGYEQYF

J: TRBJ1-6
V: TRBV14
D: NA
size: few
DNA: TGTGCCAGCAGTTTTTACAGTAATTCACCCCTCCACTTT
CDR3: CASSFYSNSPLHF

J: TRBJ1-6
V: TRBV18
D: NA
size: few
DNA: TGTGCCAGCTCACAACCAGGGGTCAGGTCACCCCTCCACTTT
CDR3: CASSQPGVRSPLHF

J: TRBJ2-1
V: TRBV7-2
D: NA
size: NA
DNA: TGTGCCAGCAGCAATGGGCCAAACAATGAGCAGTTCTTC
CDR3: CASSNGPNNEQFF

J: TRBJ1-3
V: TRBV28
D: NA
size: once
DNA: TGTGCCAGCTGGAGGGGAGGAGAATCTGGAAACACCATATATTTT
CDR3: CASWRGGESGNTIYF

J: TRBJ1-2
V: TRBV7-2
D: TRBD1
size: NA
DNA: TGTGCCAGCAGCTCAGCCCCAGGGGGCAGCTACACCTTC
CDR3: CASSSAPGGSYTF

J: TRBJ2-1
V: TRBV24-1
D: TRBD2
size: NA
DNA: TGTGCCGCGTCTCCGGGACTAGATATAAATGAGCAGTTCTTC
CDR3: CAASPGLDINEQFF

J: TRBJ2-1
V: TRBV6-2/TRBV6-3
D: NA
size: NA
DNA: TGTGCCAGCAGTTTAATGACAGCTAGGGATGAGCAGTTCTTC
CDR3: CASSLMTARDEQFF

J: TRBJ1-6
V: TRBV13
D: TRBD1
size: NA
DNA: TGTGCCAGCAGCTTAGACAGGGGGTATAATTCACCCCTCCACTTT
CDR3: CASSLDRGYNSPLHF

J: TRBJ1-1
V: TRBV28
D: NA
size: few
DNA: TGTGCCAGCAGTTCCTATAAAACTGAAGCTTTCTTT
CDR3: CASSSYKTEAFF

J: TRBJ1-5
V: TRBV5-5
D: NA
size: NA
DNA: TGTGCCAGCAGCGAAAGGACTGCTAACAATCAGCCCCAGCATTTT
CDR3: CASSERTANNQPQHF